This T cell receptor beta chain was found in a study of technical replicates of blood from several donors. Trimming at V came to 1 base and at J to 12 bases, leaving 10 bases not matched to a gene. The germline V gene encodes CDR1 PRHDT and CDR2 FYEKMQ (reference sequence). There are 15 residues in the CDR3. The protocol was immunoSEQ multiplex PCR, while the TCRdb copy is restricted to in-frame clones and leaves out a portion. The table lists over 55,000 clones, approximately 86% of them singletons, with over 4% in the top ten. The receptor was derived from a human donor in good health. Some clones in this sample may be carry-over from other donors' samples. The chain carries TRBV13 and TRBJ2-1, with TRBD2 matching 9 bases. The sequenced material came from PBMCs. In DNA form, the CDR3 reads TGTGCCAGCAGCTTAGAAGGTAGCGGGAGAGAGGGGCAGTTCTTC. This gives the protein CASSLEGSGREGQFF.